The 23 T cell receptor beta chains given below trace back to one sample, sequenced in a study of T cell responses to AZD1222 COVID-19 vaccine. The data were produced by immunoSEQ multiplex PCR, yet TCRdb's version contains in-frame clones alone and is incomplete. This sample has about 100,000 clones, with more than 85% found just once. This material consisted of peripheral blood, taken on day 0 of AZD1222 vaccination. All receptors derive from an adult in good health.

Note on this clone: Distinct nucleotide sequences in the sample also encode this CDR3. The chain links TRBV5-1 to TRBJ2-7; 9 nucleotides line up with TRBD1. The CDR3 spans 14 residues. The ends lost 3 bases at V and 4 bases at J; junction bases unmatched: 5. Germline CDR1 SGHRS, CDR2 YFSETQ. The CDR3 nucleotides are TGCGCCAGCAGCTCCGGGACAGGGACGTACGAGCAGTACTTC. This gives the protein CASSSGTGTYEQYF.

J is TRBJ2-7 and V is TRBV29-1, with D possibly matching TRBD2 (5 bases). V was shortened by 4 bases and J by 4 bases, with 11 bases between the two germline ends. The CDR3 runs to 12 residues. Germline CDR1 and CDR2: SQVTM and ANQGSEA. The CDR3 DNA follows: TGCAGCGTTGGTCGGGATAGGTACGAGCAGTACTTC. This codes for CSVGRDRYEQYF.

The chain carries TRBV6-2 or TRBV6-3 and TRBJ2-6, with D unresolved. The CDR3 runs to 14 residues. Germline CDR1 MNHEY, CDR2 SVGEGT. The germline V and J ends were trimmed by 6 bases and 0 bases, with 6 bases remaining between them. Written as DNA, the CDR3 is TGTGCCAGCAGCCCTGACTCTGGGGCCAACGTCCTGACTTTC. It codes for CASSPDSGANVLTF.

CDR3 DNA: TGTGCCAGCAGCCAGAATGGGGAGAGCACAGATACGCAGTATTTT. Its protein product is CASSQNGESTDTQYF. The chain recombines TRBV7-2 with TRBJ2-3; TRBD2 is a possible D gene (5 bases). V was cut by 5 bases and J by 0 bases, with 12 bases left in between. This CDR3 contains 15 residues. The V gene's germline CDR1 is SGHTA and CDR2 FQGNSA.

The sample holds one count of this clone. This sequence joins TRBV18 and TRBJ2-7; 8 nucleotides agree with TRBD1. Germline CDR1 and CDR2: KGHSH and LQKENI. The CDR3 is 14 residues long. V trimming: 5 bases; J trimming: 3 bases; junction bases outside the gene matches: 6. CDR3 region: CASSATGDDYEQYF. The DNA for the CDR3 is TGTGCCAGCTCAGCGACAGGGGATGACTACGAGCAGTACTTC.

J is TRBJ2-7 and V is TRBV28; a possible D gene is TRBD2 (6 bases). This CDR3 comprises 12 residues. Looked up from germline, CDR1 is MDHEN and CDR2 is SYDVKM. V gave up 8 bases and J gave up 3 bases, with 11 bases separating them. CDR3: CASVGGSYEQYF. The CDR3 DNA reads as TGTGCCAGCGTCGGGGGTAGCTACGAGCAGTACTTC.

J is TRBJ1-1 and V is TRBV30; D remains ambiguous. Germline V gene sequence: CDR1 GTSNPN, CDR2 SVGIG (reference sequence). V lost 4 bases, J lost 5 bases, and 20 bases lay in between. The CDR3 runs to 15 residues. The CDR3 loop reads CAWNQLTLIGTEAFF. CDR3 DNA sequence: TGTGCCTGGAATCAATTGACGCTTATTGGGACTGAAGCTTTCTTT.

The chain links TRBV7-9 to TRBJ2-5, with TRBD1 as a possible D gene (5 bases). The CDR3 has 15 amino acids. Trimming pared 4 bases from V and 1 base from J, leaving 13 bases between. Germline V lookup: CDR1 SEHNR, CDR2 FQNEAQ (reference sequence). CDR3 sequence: CASSSYGAFQETQYF. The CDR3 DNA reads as TGTGCCAGCAGCTCCTATGGGGCCTTCCAAGAGACCCAGTACTTC.

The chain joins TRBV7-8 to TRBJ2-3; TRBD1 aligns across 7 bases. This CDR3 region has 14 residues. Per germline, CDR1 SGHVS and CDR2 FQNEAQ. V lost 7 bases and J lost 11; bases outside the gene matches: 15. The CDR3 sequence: CASTPGQLVEGQYF. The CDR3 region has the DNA TGTGCCAGCACACCGGGACAGCTTGTGGAAGGGCAGTATTTT.

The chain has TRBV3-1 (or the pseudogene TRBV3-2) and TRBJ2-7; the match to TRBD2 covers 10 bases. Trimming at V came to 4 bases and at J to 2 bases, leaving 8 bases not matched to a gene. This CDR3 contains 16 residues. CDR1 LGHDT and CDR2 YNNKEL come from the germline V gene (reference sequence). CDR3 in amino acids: CASSPATSGNTYEQYF. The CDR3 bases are TGTGCCAGCAGCCCAGCTACTAGCGGGAACACCTACGAGCAGTACTTC.

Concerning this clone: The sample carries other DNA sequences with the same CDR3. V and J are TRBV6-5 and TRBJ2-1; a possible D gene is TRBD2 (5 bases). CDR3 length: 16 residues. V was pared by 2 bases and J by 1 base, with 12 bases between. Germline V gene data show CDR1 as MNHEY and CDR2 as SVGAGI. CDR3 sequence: CASSYGRAESYNEQFF. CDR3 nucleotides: TGTGCCAGCAGTTACGGGCGAGCGGAGTCCTACAATGAGCAGTTCTTC.

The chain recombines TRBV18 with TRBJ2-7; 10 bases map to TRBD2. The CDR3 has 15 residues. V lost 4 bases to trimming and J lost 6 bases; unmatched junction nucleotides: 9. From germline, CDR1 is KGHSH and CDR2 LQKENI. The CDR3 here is CASSRGGLAGVEQYF. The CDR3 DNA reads TGTGCCAGCTCACGGGGGGGTCTAGCGGGAGTCGAGCAGTACTTC.

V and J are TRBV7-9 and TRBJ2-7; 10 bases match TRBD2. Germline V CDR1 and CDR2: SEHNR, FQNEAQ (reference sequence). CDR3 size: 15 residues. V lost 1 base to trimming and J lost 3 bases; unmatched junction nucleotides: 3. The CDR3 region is CASSLGRTSGYEQYF. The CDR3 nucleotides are TGTGCCAGCAGCTTAGGCCGGACTAGCGGCTACGAGCAGTACTTC.

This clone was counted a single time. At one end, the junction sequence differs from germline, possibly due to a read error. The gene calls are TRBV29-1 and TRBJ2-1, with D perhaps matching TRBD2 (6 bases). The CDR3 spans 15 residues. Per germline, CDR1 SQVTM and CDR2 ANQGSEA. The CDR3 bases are TGCAGCGTGGCGGGACGCGACATGTCCTCCAATGAGCAGTTCTTC. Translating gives CSVAGRDMSSNEQFF.

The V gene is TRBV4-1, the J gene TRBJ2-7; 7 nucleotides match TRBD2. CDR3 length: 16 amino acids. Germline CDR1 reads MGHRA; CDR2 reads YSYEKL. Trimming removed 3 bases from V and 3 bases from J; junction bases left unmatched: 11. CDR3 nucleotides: TGCGCCAGCAGCCAGACCTACGGGGAGGGTGGCTACGAGCAGTACTTC. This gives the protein CASSQTYGEGGYEQYF.

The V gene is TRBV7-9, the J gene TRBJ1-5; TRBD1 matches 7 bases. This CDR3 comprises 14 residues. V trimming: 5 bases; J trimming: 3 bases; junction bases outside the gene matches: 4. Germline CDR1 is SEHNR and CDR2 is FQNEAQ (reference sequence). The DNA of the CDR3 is TGTGCCAGCAGCGCGGGGACAGACAATCAGCCCCAGCATTTT. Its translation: CASSAGTDNQPQHF.

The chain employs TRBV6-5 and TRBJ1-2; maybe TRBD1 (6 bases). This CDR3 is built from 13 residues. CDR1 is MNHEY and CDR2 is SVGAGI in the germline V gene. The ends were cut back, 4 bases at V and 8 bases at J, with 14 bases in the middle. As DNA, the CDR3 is TGTGCCAGCAGTTCTGACAGGACGAACGGCTACACCTTC. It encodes CASSSDRTNGYTF.

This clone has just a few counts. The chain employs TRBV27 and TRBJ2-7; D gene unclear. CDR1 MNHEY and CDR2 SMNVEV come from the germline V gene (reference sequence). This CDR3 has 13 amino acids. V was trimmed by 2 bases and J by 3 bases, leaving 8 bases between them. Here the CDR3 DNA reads TGTGCCAGCAGTTTAAGCACGAACTACGAGCAGTACTTC. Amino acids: CASSLSTNYEQYF.

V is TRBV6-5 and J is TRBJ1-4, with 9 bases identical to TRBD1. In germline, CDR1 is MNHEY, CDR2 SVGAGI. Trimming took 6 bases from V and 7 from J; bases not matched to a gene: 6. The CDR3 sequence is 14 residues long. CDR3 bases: TGTGCCAGCAGACCCGGGACAGGGTCTGAAAAACTGTTTTTT. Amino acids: CASRPGTGSEKLFF.

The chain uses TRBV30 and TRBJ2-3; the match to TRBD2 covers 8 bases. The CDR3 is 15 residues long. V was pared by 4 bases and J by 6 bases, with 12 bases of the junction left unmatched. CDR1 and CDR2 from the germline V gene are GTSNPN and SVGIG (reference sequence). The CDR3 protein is CAWTQAREGPDTQYF. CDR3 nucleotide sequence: TGTGCCTGGACCCAAGCTCGGGAGGGCCCCGATACGCAGTATTTT.

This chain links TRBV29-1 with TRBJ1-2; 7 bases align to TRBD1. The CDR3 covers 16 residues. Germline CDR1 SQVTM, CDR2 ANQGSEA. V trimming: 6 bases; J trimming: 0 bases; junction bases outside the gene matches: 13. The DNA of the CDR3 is TGCAGCGTGGTTGGGACAGCCCAGAGTTCTAACTATGGCTACACCTTC. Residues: CSVVGTAQSSNYGYTF.

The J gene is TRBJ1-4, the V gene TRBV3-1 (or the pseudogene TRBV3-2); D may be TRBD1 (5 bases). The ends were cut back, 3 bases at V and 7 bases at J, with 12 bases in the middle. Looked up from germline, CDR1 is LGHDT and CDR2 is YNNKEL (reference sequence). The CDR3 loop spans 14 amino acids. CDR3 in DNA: TGTGCCAGCAGCCAGTATACTGGGGGTGAAAAACTGTTTTTT. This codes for CASSQYTGGEKLFF.

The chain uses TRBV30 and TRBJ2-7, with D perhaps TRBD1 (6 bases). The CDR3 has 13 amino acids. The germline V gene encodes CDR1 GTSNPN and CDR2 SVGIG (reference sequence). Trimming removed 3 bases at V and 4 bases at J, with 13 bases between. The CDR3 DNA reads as TGTGCCTGGAGACAGGGTCAAGTGTACGAGCAGTACTTC. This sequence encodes CAWRQGQVYEQYF.